One sample yielded the 27 T cell receptor beta chains listed below, sequenced in a study of blood T cell repertoires in COVID-19. Sequenced by immunoSEQ multiplex PCR; TCRdb stores in-frame clones only, minus some. Of nearly 15,000 clones in the sample, roughly 79% were seen once. Material for sequencing was peripheral blood. These receptor sequences come from a man between 60 and 75 years old with acute or convalescent COVID-19.

J is TRBJ1-2 and V is TRBV4-1, with D possibly matching TRBD1 (6 bases). Germline V gene data show CDR1 as MGHRA and CDR2 as YSYEKL. V was shortened by 1 base and J by 7 bases, with 13 bases between the two germline ends. The CDR3 is 14 amino acids. CDR3 region: CASSQGRGAGGYTF. CDR3 coding DNA: TGCGCCAGCAGCCAAGGTCGGGGGGCTGGTGGCTACACCTTC.

This clone was counted only a few times. The chain has TRBV5-4 and TRBJ2-7; possibly TRBD1 for D (5 bases). This CDR3 spans 12 amino acids. V was pared by 4 bases and J by 6 bases, with 11 bases between. Looked up from germline, CDR1 is SGHNT and CDR2 is YYREEE (reference sequence). CDR3 DNA: TGTGCCAGCAGCCGCCAGGGATTCGAGCAGTACTTC. Translating it yields CASSRQGFEQYF. Full variable domain (remainder filled in from reference TRBV5-4 and TRBJ2-7): ETGVTQSPTHLIKTRGQQVTLRCSSQSGHNTVSWYQQALGQGPQFIFQYYREEENGRGNFPPRFSGLQFPNYSSELNVNALELDDSALYLCASSRQGFEQYFGPGTRLTVT.

The chain combines TRBV7-3 with TRBJ2-7; TRBD2 might be the D (6 bases). Germline lookup yields CDR1 SGHTA and CDR2 FQGTGA. Trimming removed 8 bases at V and 3 bases at J, with 20 bases between. The CDR3 is 15 amino acids. The CDR3 DNA sequence: TGTGCCAGCGTGTGGGGGGTTCTTTGCCACTACGAGCAGTACTTC. It encodes CASVWGVLCHYEQYF.

The chain combines TRBV6-5 with TRBJ2-3; TRBD2 might be the D (5 bases). The ends were cut back, 5 bases at V and 3 bases at J, with 15 bases in the middle. Germline CDR1 MNHEY, CDR2 SVGAGI. This CDR3 is built from 15 residues. The CDR3 spells CASSLYGGGTDTQYF. The CDR3 DNA sequence: TGTGCCAGCAGTCTTTACGGAGGAGGTACAGATACGCAGTATTTT.

The chain carries TRBV9 and TRBJ1-2; weak D call: TRBD1 (5 bases). V lost 3 bases and J lost 5, with 17 bases in between. The CDR3 loop spans 15 amino acids. Germline CDR1 and CDR2: SGDLS and YYNGEE. The CDR3 region has the DNA TGTGCCAGCAGCGACCCACCGGGGGACCCATATGGCTACACCTTC. Protein sequence: CASSDPPGDPYGYTF.

The chain uses TRBV7-2 and TRBJ1-1, with a tentative D call TRBD1 (5 bases). CDR1 is SGHTA and CDR2 is FQGNSA in the germline V gene. The V and J ends lost 5 bases and 0 bases respectively, with 7 bases between them. This CDR3 is built from 13 residues. The chain's CDR3 is CASSNRLNTEAFF. As DNA, the CDR3 is TGTGCCAGCAGCAACAGGTTGAACACTGAAGCTTTCTTT.

This chain joins TRBV6-1 and TRBJ1-5; no definite D call. This CDR3 spans 14 amino acids. CDR1 and CDR2 from the germline V gene are MNHNS and SASEGT. V was pared by 1 base and J by 3 bases, with 7 bases between. CDR3 sequence (DNA): TGTGCCAGCAGTGAAGACGGGTACAATCAGCCCCAGCATTTT. It yields the protein CASSEDGYNQPQHF.

The V call is TRBV3-1 (or the pseudogene TRBV3-2), the J call TRBJ1-4; D unresolved. Germline V gene lookup returns CDR1 LGHDT and CDR2 YNNKEL (reference sequence). V lost 3 bases, J lost 3 bases, and 8 bases lay in between. The CDR3 extends over 14 amino acids. The CDR3 loop is CASSHLSSNEKLFF. The DNA for the CDR3 is TGTGCCAGCAGCCATCTCAGTTCTAATGAAAAACTGTTTTTT.

V and J are TRBV5-4 and TRBJ1-2; D may be TRBD1 (5 bases). V was trimmed by 1 base and J by 2 bases, leaving 9 bases between them. The CDR3 covers 14 residues. CDR1 is SGHNT, CDR2 YYREEE, per germline (reference sequence). CDR3 residues: CASSLQGTNYGYTF. CDR3 DNA: TGTGCCAGCAGCTTGCAGGGAACCAACTATGGCTACACCTTC.

The gene calls are TRBV6-5 and TRBJ2-2, with a weak D call TRBD2 (7 bases). The V and J ends lost 8 bases and 4 bases respectively, with 14 bases between them. This CDR3 is 14 amino acids long. Germline V gene sequence: CDR1 MNHEY, CDR2 SVGAGI. CDR3 in amino acids: CASSGGSSTGELFF. In nucleotides, the CDR3 is TGTGCCAGCTCGGGGGGCTCGAGCACCGGGGAGCTGTTTTTT.

This clone was seen only a few times. The chain uses TRBV27 and TRBJ1-6; D perhaps matches TRBD1 (6 bases). V was cut by 5 bases and J by 5 bases, with 7 bases left in between. CDR3 size: 13 residues. CDR1 is MNHEY and CDR2 is SMNVEV in the germline V gene (reference sequence). In DNA, the CDR3 is TGTGCCAGCAGTGGGACAAATAATTCACCCCTCCACTTT. This sequence encodes CASSGTNNSPLHF.

This clone has only one observation. The chain recombines TRBV4-1 with TRBJ2-7; TRBD1 matches 7 bases. Unmatched junction bases numbered 4, after V lost 6 bases and J lost 2 bases. CDR3 length equals 13 residues. The germline CDR1 and CDR2 sequences are MGHRA and YSYEKL. The chain's CDR3 is CASRGQTTYEQYF. The CDR3 DNA is TGCGCCAGCAGGGGACAGACTACCTACGAGCAGTACTTC.

The V and J genes are TRBV3-1 (or the pseudogene TRBV3-2) and TRBJ2-5; 7 positions agree with TRBD2. Germline CDR1 and CDR2: LGHDT and YNNKEL (reference sequence). J gave up 3 bases and V 1 base, and 11 bases lay outside the gene matches. The CDR3 contains 17 residues. The CDR3 protein is CASSQGPAGADEETQYF. The CDR3 DNA reads as TGTGCCAGCAGCCAAGGGCCTGCGGGAGCCGACGAAGAGACCCAGTACTTC.

The V and J genes are TRBV5-6 and TRBJ1-2, with 9 bases lining up with TRBD1. V was clipped by 2 bases and J by 4 bases; unmatched bases: 6. CDR1 is SGHDT, CDR2 YYEEEE, per germline. This CDR3 is built from 15 residues. The CDR3 sequence is CASSLQGAQAYGYTF. For the CDR3, the DNA is TGTGCCAGCAGCTTACAGGGGGCCCAAGCCTATGGCTACACCTTC.

The rearrangement uses TRBV7-3 and TRBJ2-1; 10 positions match TRBD2. In germline, CDR1 is SGHTA, CDR2 FQGTGA. Unmatched junction bases numbered 2, after V lost 4 bases and J lost 8 bases. The CDR3 is 13 amino acids. The CDR3 DNA sequence: TGTGCCAGCAGCTCTAGCGGGGGCTATGAGCAGTTCTTC. Its protein is CASSSSGGYEQFF.

This chain joins TRBV7-2 and TRBJ2-1; TRBD2 is a possible D gene (5 bases). The V gene lost 5 bases and the J gene lost 6 bases, with 17 bases spanning the gap. The length of the CDR3 is 15 residues. Per the germline V gene, CDR1 is SGHTA and CDR2 is FQGNSA. The CDR3 protein is CASSREGRHGNEQFF. CDR3 nucleotides: TGTGCCAGCAGCAGAGAGGGCAGGCACGGCAATGAGCAGTTCTTC.

The chain has TRBV10-1 and TRBJ1-2; 10 bases are shared with TRBD1. Germline values: CDR1 WNHNN, CDR2 SYGVQD (reference sequence). The CDR3 is made up of 21 amino acids. V shed 0 bases and J 0 bases; nucleotides not matched to a gene: 16. The CDR3 loop reads CASSESGIIRDRGKANYGYTF. The CDR3 DNA is TGCGCCAGCAGTGAGTCTGGGATTATAAGGGACAGGGGTAAAGCTAACTATGGCTACACCTTC.

The rearrangement joins TRBV7-2 to TRBJ2-1; a possible D gene is TRBD1 (5 bases). This CDR3 is built from 13 residues. Trimming removed 5 bases at V and 8 bases at J, with 13 bases between. Germline V gives CDR1 SGHTA, CDR2 FQGNSA. DNA for the CDR3: TGTGCCAGCAGCCCGCAGGGATTGGATGAGCAGTTCTTC. As protein: CASSPQGLDEQFF.

The gene calls are TRBV6-6 and TRBJ1-1; D unclear. This CDR3 contains 14 residues. V was cut by 3 bases and J by 1 base, with 9 bases left in between. The V gene's germline CDR1 is MNHNY and CDR2 SVGAGI (reference sequence). In DNA form, the CDR3 reads TGTGCCAGCAGTTATCAGGAGGGGAACACTGAAGCTTTCTTT. Translating gives CASSYQEGNTEAFF.

This clone was picked up one time. This CDR3 is CASSDSGGETDTQYF. The CDR3, as DNA: TGTGCCAGCAGCGATAGCGGGGGCGAAACAGATACGCAGTATTTT. The rearrangement uses TRBV2 and TRBJ2-3; TRBD2 agrees at 9 bases. Germline loops: CDR1 SNHLY, CDR2 FYNNEI. Unmatched junction bases numbered 7, after V lost 6 bases and J lost 3 bases. The CDR3 covers 15 residues.

This clone was counted between two and nine times. The chain is built from TRBV7-7 and TRBJ2-7, with TRBD1 matching 9 bases. The CDR3 length is 15 residues. Losses at the gene ends were 3 bases for V and 3 bases for J; bases not matched to a gene: 6. Germline V gene lookup returns CDR1 SSHAT and CDR2 FNYEAQ (reference sequence). CDR3 in amino acids: CASSLGQGDFYEQYF. The CDR3 region has the DNA TGTGCCAGCAGCTTGGGACAGGGTGATTTCTACGAGCAGTACTTC.

This chain joins TRBV29-1 and TRBJ2-7; 8 bases align to TRBD1. The V segment lost 7 bases and the J segment 4 bases; nucleotides outside the gene matches: 9. CDR1 is SQVTM, CDR2 ANQGSEA, per germline. This CDR3 contains 13 residues. CDR3 loop: CSAGSGGSYEQYF. In DNA form, the CDR3 reads TGCAGCGCCGGGTCAGGGGGCTCGTACGAGCAGTACTTC.

This sequence joins TRBV5-5 and TRBJ1-5; 7 nucleotides match TRBD1. The CDR3 contains 15 residues. V shed 4 bases, J shed 7 bases, and the junction held 11 bases outside the gene matches. The germline V gene has CDR1 SGHKS and CDR2 YYEKEE (reference sequence). CDR3 in DNA: TGTGCCAGCAGCCTCGACAGGGTTCAGGAACAGCCCCAGCATTTT. As protein: CASSLDRVQEQPQHF.

This clone showed up just once. The V gene is TRBV7-6, the J gene TRBJ2-5; D is possibly TRBD1 (6 bases). Germline loops: CDR1 SGHVS, CDR2 FNYEAQ. The CDR3 length is 16 residues. V was trimmed by 4 bases and J by 5 bases, leaving 20 bases between them. The CDR3 DNA sequence: TGTGCCAGCAGCTACGGCAGGGGTGGTAGCGAGGAGACCCAGTACTTC. Translated, it gives CASSYGRGGSEETQYF.

V usage is TRBV10-1 and J usage is TRBJ1-2; 8 positions match TRBD1. The V segment lost 1 base and the J segment 4 bases; nucleotides outside the gene matches: 8. The CDR3 totals 16 residues. The germline V gene has CDR1 WNHNN and CDR2 SYGVQD (reference sequence). The DNA of the CDR3 is TGCGCCAGCAGTGAGTGGGGGCCTACAGGGGGCTATGGCTACACCTTC. Translation gives CASSEWGPTGGYGYTF.

In its sample, this clone was seen once. This chain connects TRBV27 to TRBJ1-2; D unclear. The CDR3 has 15 residues. Trimming pared 0 bases from V and 4 bases from J, leaving 12 bases between. Germline loops: CDR1 MNHEY, CDR2 SMNVEV (reference sequence). CDR3 in DNA: TGTGCCAGCAGTTTATCCCCACATGCGGGCTATGGCTACACCTTC. Protein: CASSLSPHAGYGYTF.

The chain employs TRBV19 and TRBJ2-7; D is uncertain. The CDR3 is 15 amino acids. V was shortened by 3 bases and J by 2 bases, with 14 bases between the two germline ends. The germline gives CDR1 LNHDA, CDR2 SQIVND (reference sequence). CDR3: CASSIGQVVTYEQYF. The CDR3 DNA reads TGTGCCAGTAGTATCGGCCAGGTAGTGACCTACGAGCAGTACTTC.